This TCR beta chain was obtained from a study of vaccination and CD4 T cells after COVID-19. About the research overall: Every participant was given two doses of BNT162b2 or mRNA-1273 vaccine. Study results and limitations: Only after vaccination were a median around 83% of convalescents' reactive clones seen.

Germline V gives CDR1 MNHEY, CDR2 SMNVEV (reference sequence). The V and J ends lost 4 bases and 3 bases, in that order; junction bases with no gene match: 10. CDR3 size: 17 residues. Sequence data for DNA of cultured CD4+ T cells were generated by the Oncomine TCR Beta short-read assay. TCRdb recomputed calls from the PCR reads with MiXCR, one row per CDR3 protein. The sample gives approximately 12,000 distinct CDR3 sequences, 40% to 55% of which show up once; 20% to 25% is in the top ten. Described treatment: roughly ten-day PBMC culture with coronavirus spike peptide pools or control peptides (ViraFEST assay). PBMCs were cultured at some 2 million per well with roughly 10 IU/ml IL-2 and approximately 9.6 ug/ml peptide pools. Of note for this clonotype: What it recognizes is unknown.

Sequencing was carried out using CD4+ T cells from blood, cultured in vitro. V and J are TRBV27 and TRBJ2-1; 9 positions match TRBD2. This sequence was found in a human donor who had recovered from COVID-19. The DNA of the CDR3 is TGTGCCAGCAGTTCTCGGTTAGCGGGAGCGGACTACAATGAGCAGTTCTTC. Residues: CASSSRLAGADYNEQFF.